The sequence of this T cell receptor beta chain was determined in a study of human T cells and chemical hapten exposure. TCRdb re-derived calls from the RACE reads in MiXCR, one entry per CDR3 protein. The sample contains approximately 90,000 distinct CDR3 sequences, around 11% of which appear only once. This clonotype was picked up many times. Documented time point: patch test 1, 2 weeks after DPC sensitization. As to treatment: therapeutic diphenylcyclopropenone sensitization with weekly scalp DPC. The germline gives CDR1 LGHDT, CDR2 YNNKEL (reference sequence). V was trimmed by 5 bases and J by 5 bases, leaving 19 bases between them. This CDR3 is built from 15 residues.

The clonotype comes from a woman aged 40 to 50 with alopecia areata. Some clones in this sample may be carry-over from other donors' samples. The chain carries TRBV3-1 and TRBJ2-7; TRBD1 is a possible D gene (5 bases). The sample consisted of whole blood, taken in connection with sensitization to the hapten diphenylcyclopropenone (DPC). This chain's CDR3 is CASSSYSRAPDEQYF. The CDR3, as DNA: TGTGCCAGCAGCTCATACTCCAGGGCGCCAGACGAGCAGTACTTC.